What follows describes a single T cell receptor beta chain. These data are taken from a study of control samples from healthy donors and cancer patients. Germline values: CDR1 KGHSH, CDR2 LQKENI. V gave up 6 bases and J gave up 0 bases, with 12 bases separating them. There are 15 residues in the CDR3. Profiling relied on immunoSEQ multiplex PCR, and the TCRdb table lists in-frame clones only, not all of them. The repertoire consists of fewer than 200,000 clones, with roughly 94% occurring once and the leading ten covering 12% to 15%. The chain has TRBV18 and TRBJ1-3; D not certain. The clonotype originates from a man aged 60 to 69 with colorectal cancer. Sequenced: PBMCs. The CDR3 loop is CASSRLETSGNTIYF. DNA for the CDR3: TGTGCCAGCTCTAGGTTGGAGACCTCTGGAAACACCATATATTTT.